This TCR beta chain is drawn from a study of regulatory T cells in long-lasting Graves disease. Construction of the TCR beta libraries employed iRepertoire HTBI primers in conjunction with Arm-PCR of CDR3 regions. Each CDR3 protein is one row after TCRdb ran MiXCR on the multiplex PCR reads. This sample has about 470,000 distinct CDR3 sequences, with 15% found just once. Time point described: newly diagnosed GD, antithyroid drugs for less than 3 months. From RNA extracted from PBMCs, the TCR library was made. This clonotype was observed at least ten times. No antigen is known for it. Trimming shortened V by 6 bases and J by 4 bases, and 12 bases separated the two germline ends. This CDR3 region has 13 residues. Germline-derived CDR1 and CDR2 are MNHNS and SASEGT. Findings and limits, study-wide: Newly diagnosed disease favored TRBV20-1 and TRBJ2-1 over persistent disease.

The sample was also linked to a second study, of T cells in Graves' hyperthyroidism and ophthalmopathy.

This TCR was recovered from a woman aged 25-40 years with Graves disease. This chain uses TRBV6-1 with TRBJ1-1; D is perhaps TRBD1 (6 bases). Sequencing used peripheral blood mononuclear cells (PBMCs), obtained at new diagnosis, from a patient treated with antithyroid drugs. The CDR3 nucleotides read TGTGCCAGCAGGAGACAGGCGGGCACTGAAGCTTTCTTT. Amino acid sequence: CASRRQAGTEAFF.